This T cell receptor beta chain was recovered during a study of read filtering for tumor transcriptome and immune sequencing. Study observations and caveats: Sorted CD138-negative bone marrow cells were not purified T cells. In IR-seq, single-read clonotypes were about 80% of clonotypes but around 3.2% of reads.

Sample share makes this clonotype medium-sized (0.01 to 0.1%). Its antigen is undetermined. This library used 300 to 450 ng RNA and molecular barcoded adaptors spanning alpha/delta and beta/gamma chains. MiXCR, applied by TCRdb to the reads, yields one record per CDR3 protein. Of under 40,000 distinct CDR3 sequences detected, roughly 15% appear once; the ten largest clones hold less than 20%. This receptor was identified in a donor aged 40 or over with multiple myeloma. The sample consisted of a population of CD138-negative cells sorted from bone marrow.

CDR3 sequence: CASSLATGSFYEQYF. The CDR3 region has the DNA TGTGCCAGCAGCTTAGCGACAGGGAGTTTCTACGAGCAGTACTTC. The chain carries TRBV7-8 and TRBJ2-7, with TRBD1 matching 7 bases. V lost 0 bases and J lost 3; bases outside the gene matches: 5. This CDR3 spans 15 amino acids. Germline CDR1 is SGHVS and CDR2 is FQNEAQ. The entire variable domain, with the rest obtained from reference TRBV7-8 and TRBJ2-7, is as follows: GAGVSQSPRYKVAKRGQDVALRCDPISGHVSLFWYQQALGQGPEFLTYFQNEAQLDKSGLPSDRFFAERPEGSVSTLKIQRTQQEDSAVYLCASSLATGSFYEQYFGPGTRLTVT.